The sequence of this T cell receptor beta chain was determined in a study of circulating and synovial CD4+ cells in juvenile arthritis. The repertoire was sequenced with immunoSEQ multiplex PCR; TCRdb's copy has only in-frame clones and lacks some. The sample holds more than 30,000 clones, around 93% seen once. This CDR3 contains 17 residues. Germline V gene sequence: CDR1 MDHEN, CDR2 SYDVKM. Deletions cut 1 base from V and 2 bases from J, with 17 bases between. The sequence came from a human donor with juvenile idiopathic arthritis. V gene TRBV28 combines with J gene TRBJ1-2, with D possibly TRBD1 on 5 matching bases. The sample taken for sequencing was CD4+ T cells from blood. The CDR3 is CASSLLRGAAKNYGYTF. In nucleotides, the CDR3 is TGTGCCAGCAGTTTATTAAGGGGCGCGGCGAAGAACTATGGCTACACCTTC.